This T cell receptor (beta chain) came from a study of T cell repertoires in cytomegalovirus infection. At the level of the study: Selection of CMV epitopes for the study included recently identified HLA-C-restricted and well-studied HLA-B-restricted ones. Public TCR beta signatures were indicative of both CMV infection and a matching HLA type. Study results and caveats: In two of eight donors, the top clonotype was HLA-C-restricted CMV-specific. Pooled public TCR beta family frequency picked out CMV carriers with the relevant HLA.

As concerns this clonotype: The antigen remains undetermined.

V dropped 1 base and J dropped 4; count of bases not matched to a gene: 7. The CDR3 is 17 residues long. The germline V gene has CDR1 MDHEN and CDR2 SYDVKM. Each CDR3 protein is one row after TCRdb ran MiXCR on the reads. Altogether 100,000 or so distinct CDR3 sequences are present, about 31% being singletons, with the ten largest covering over 60%. The sequenced sample was CD8+ T cells from cultured PBMCs, obtained from culture after CMV antigen stimulation. This receptor was taken from a human donor in good health (CMV status not recorded). Some clones in this sample may be carry-over from other donors' samples. The chain employs TRBV28 and TRBJ2-3, with 11 bases matching TRBD1. The CDR3 bases are TGTGCCAGCAGTTTATTGGGACCGGGACAGGGGGCAGATACGCAGTATTTT. This encodes CASSLLGPGQGADTQYF. Supplemented by reference TRBV28 and TRBJ2-3, the full variable domain reads DVKVTQSSRYLVKRTGEKVFLECVQDMDHENMFWYRQDPGLGLRLIYFSYDVKMKEKGDIPEGYSVSREKKERFSLILESASTNQTSMYLCASSLLGPGQGADTQYFGPGTRLTVL.